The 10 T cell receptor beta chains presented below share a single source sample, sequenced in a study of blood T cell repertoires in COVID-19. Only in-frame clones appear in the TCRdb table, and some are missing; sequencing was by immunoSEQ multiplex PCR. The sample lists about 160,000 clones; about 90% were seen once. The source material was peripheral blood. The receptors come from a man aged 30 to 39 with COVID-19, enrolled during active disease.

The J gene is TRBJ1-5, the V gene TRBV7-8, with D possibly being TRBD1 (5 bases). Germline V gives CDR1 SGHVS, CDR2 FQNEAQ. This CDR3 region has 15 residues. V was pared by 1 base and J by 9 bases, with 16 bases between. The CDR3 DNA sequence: TGTGCCAGCAGCTTAGAACTTTCGGGGACTCGGCCCCAGCATTTT. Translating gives CASSLELSGTRPQHF.

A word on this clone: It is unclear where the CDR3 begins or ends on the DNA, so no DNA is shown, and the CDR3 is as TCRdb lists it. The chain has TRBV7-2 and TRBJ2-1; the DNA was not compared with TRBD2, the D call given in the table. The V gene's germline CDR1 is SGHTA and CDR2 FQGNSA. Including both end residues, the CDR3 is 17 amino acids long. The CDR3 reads CASSWGQGSRTSVRKFF.

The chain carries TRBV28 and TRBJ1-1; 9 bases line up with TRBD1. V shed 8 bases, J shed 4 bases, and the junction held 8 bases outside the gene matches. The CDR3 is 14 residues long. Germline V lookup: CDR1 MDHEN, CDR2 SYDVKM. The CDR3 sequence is CASPRDRDSTEAFF. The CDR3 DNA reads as TGTGCCAGCCCCCGGGACAGGGACAGCACTGAAGCTTTCTTT. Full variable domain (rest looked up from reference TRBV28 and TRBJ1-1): DVKVTQSSRYLVKRTGEKVFLECVQDMDHENMFWYRQDPGLGLRLIYFSYDVKMKEKGDIPEGYSVSREKKERFSLILESASTNQTSMYLCASPRDRDSTEAFFGQGTRLTVV.

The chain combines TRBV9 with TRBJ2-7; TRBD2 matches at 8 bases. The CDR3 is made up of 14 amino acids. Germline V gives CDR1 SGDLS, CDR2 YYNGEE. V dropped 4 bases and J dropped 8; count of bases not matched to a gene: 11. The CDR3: CASSPRVAGSKQYF. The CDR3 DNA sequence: TGTGCCAGCAGCCCCCGTGTAGCGGGATCTAAGCAGTACTTC.

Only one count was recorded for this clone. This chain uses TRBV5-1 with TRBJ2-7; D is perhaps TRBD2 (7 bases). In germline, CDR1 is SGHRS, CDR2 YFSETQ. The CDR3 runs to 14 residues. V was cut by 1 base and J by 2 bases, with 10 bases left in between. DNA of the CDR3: TGCGCCAGCAGCTTGAACGGGGGGCCCTACGAGCAGTACTTC. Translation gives CASSLNGGPYEQYF.

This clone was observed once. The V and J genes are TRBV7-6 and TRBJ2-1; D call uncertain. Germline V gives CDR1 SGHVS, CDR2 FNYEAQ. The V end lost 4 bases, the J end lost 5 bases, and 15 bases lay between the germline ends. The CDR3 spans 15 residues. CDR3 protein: CASSSSGYGDNEQFF. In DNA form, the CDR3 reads TGTGCCAGCAGCTCATCCGGGTACGGAGACAATGAGCAGTTCTTC.

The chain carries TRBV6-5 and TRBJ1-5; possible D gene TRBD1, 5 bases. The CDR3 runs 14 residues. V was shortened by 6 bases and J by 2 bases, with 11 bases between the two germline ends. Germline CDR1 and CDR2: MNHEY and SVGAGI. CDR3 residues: CASRDNFGNQPQHF. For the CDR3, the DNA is TGTGCCAGCAGGGACAATTTCGGCAATCAGCCCCAGCATTTT.

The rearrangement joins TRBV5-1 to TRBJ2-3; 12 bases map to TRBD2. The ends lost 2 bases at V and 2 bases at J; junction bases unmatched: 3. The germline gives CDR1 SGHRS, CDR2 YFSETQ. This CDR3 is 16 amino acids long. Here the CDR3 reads CASSLRLAGDTDTQYF. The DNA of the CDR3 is TGCGCCAGCAGCTTACGACTAGCGGGGGACACAGATACGCAGTATTTT. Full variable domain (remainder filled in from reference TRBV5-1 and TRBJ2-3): KAGVTQTPRYLIKTRGQQVTLSCSPISGHRSVSWYQQTPGQGLQFLFEYFSETQRNKGNFPGRFSGRQFSNSRSEMNVSTLELGDSALYLCASSLRLAGDTDTQYFGPGTRLTVL.

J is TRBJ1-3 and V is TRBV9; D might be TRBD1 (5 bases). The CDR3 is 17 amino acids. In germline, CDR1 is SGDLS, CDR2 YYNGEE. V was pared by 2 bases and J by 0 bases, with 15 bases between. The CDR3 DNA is TGTGCCAGCAGCGTCCAACTGGGGGGTCCCTCTGGAAACACCATATATTTT. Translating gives CASSVQLGGPSGNTIYF. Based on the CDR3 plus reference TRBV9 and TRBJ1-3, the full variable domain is DSGVTQTPKHLITATGQRVTLRCSPRSGDLSVYWYQQSLDQGLQFLIQYYNGEERAKGNILERFSAQQFPDLHSELNLSSLELGDSALYFCASSVQLGGPSGNTIYFGEGSWLTVV.

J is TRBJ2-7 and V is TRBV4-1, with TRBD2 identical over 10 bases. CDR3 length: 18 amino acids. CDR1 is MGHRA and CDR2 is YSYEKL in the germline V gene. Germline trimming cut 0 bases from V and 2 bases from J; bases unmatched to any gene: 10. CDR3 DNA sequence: TGCGCCAGCAGCCAAGATGTAGCGGGGGGCGTCGTGACCTACGAGCAGTACTTC. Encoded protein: CASSQDVAGGVVTYEQYF.